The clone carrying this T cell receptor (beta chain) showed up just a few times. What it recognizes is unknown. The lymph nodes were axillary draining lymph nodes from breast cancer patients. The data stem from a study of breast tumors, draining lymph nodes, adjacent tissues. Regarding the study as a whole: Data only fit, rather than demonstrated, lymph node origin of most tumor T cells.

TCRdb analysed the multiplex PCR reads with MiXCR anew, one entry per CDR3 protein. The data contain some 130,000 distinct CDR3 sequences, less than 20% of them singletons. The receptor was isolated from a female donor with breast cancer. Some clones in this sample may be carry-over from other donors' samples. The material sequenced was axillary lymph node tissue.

As DNA, the CDR3 is TGCAGTGCTAGAGATATGGGGGCGAACACTGAAGCTTTCTTT. It translates to CSARDMGANTEAFF. The rearrangement joins TRBV20-1 to TRBJ1-1, with D perhaps TRBD1 (6 bases). V lost 0 bases to trimming and J lost 1 base, with 9 bases between them. The length of the CDR3 is 14 residues. CDR1 is DFQATT, CDR2 SNEGSKA, per germline (reference sequence).